This TCR beta chain was identified during a study of CD8+ T cells in alopecia areata. As for the study in general: Donor skin was harvested from roughly 6-13-month-old C3H/HeJ mice with spontaneous alopecia and grafted onto roughly 6-10-week-old female C3H/HeJ recipients.

Deletions cut 4 bases from V and 1 base from J, with 8 bases between. The CDR3 is made up of 14 amino acids. Germline lookup yields CDR1 NNHDY and CDR2 SYVADS. Findings of the study overall: Affected lesional scalp, above all in alopecia totalis/universalis, was more clonal than normal scalp. Sequences from scalp samples also cover resident alphabeta T cells of normal skin.

This clone has more than one count but fewer than ten. Its target is unknown. The gene names given are mouse names. The read ends 4 residues before the CDR3 terminus; that terminus is restored from the germline J gene. The pooled cutaneous lymph node cells were sorted using several markers (CD4, CD8alpha, NKG2D, NKG2ACE and others). Extracted RNA was reverse transcribed into cDNA, the sequencing template. The protocol was immunoSEQ multiplex PCR, while the TCRdb copy is restricted to in-frame clones and leaves out a portion. The sample contains about 270,000 clones, none of them singletons. This chain joins TRBV13-3 and TRBJ2-2, with no clear D. Sequenced: CD4+ T cells sorted from a lymph node. The TCR originated in a C3H/HeJ mouse with alopecia areata. MHC haplotype of the strain: H2-k. The CDR3 protein is CASSFRRNTGQLYF. The CDR3 DNA, read in part, is TGTGCCAGCAGTTTCAGGAGAAACACCGGG.